The sequence of this TCR beta chain was determined in a study of T cells in Graves' hyperthyroidism and ophthalmopathy. This clonotype was observed at least ten times. Template material for amplifying TCR beta CDR3 regions consisted of RNA transcripts. The TCR CDR3 was amplified in a first-round RT-PCR using the HTBI primer set. Via MiXCR, TCRdb re-called the multiplex PCR reads, giving one row per CDR3 protein. This table holds around 600,000 distinct CDR3 sequences, approximately 15% found once. The CDR3 totals 16 residues. Germline values: CDR1 MNHEY, CDR2 SVGAGI. V was shortened by 0 bases and J by 0 bases, with 12 bases between the two germline ends. The study left out patients who had uncontrolled infection, other autoimmune disease, pregnancy or lactation. A roughly 9.3 ml volume of fresh peripheral blood provided the PBMCs.

The genes are TRBV6-5 and TRBJ2-7, with D perhaps TRBD1 (5 bases). The sequencing input was blood. The receptor was derived from a woman in her late teens or twenties with Graves' ophthalmopathy. In nucleotides, the CDR3 is TGTGCCAGCAGTTACTCGGGGCCCTCCCTCTCCTACGAGCAGTACTTC. Its translation is CASSYSGPSLSYEQYF.